Presented here are 12 T cell receptor beta chains from one specimen sequenced in a study of response to subunit inactivated influenza vaccine (dated by TCRdb to 2017 to 2018). Libraries were constructed by RT-PCR. TCRdb lists the instrument as Illumina HiSeq 2500. TCRdb ran its own pipeline on the public reads, namely fastp trimming at Q25 and MiXCR clone calling, and kept in-frame beta chains. Identical CDR3 proteins give one entry, which carries the most common genes and DNA. The sample data list 650,000 to 800,000 distinct CDR3 sequences, and around a sixth of these were observed just once. Roughly 10% of the sample goes to the ten largest clones. Source: PBMCs from blood, taken roughly 5 days after vaccination. These receptors all stem from a man between 50 and 59 years old who received an inactivated influenza vaccine. Donor details come from another sample of the same person, matched by shared clones.

The chain uses TRBV20-1 and TRBJ2-7, with a weak D call TRBD1 (6 bases). Germline CDR1 is DFQATT and CDR2 is SNEGSKA (reference sequence). The V end lost 2 bases, the J end lost 4 bases, and 21 bases lay between the germline ends. The CDR3 is 16 residues long. CDR3 DNA: TGCAGTGCTAGACCATCGCCTCCAGGGGTGCGGTACGAGCAGTACTTC. This encodes CSARPSPPGVRYEQYF.

This clonotype was observed a handful of times. J is TRBJ2-7 and V is TRBV6-2 or TRBV6-3; D not resolved. CDR1 and CDR2 (germline): MNHEY, SVGEGT. The ends were cut back, 0 bases at V and 9 bases at J, with 9 bases in the middle. The CDR3 consists of 12 residues. Here the CDR3 DNA reads TGTGCCAGCAGTTACTCTGGGAATGGGCAGTACTTC. Protein product: CASSYSGNGQYF.

This clonotype has only a few counts. This sequence joins TRBV5-1 and TRBJ2-5; D is unresolved. V was trimmed by 0 bases and J by 2 bases, leaving 11 bases between them. CDR1 is SGHRS and CDR2 is YFSETQ in the germline V gene. The CDR3 has 15 amino acids. CDR3 residues: CASSLATALQETQYF. CDR3 bases: TGCGCCAGCAGCTTGGCCACGGCTCTTCAAGAGACCCAGTACTTC.

The chain is built from TRBV15 and TRBJ1-4; D may be TRBD1 (6 bases). The CDR3 covers 13 residues. Germline lookup yields CDR1 LNHNV and CDR2 YYDKDF (reference sequence). Trimming took 6 bases from V and 7 from J, leaving 12 bases between them. The CDR3 protein is CATRTGGSEKLFF. The CDR3 nucleotides read TGTGCCACCAGGACTGGGGGCAGTGAAAAACTGTTTTTT.

In its sample, this clonotype was seen a few times. The genes are TRBV6-1 and TRBJ1-6; the D gene is possibly TRBD1 (6 bases). Trimming took 7 bases from V and 7 from J, leaving 17 bases between them. Germline V CDR1 and CDR2: MNHNS, SASEGT. The CDR3 length is 15 residues. The CDR3 is CASTPLVQGNSPLHF. The CDR3 bases are TGTGCCAGCACCCCCCTCGTCCAGGGGAATTCACCCCTCCACTTT.

This clonotype has a handful of counts. The rearrangement joins TRBV6-2 or TRBV6-3 to TRBJ2-7; possibly TRBD1 or TRBD2 for D (5 bases each). The V end lost 0 bases, the J end lost 6 bases, and 9 bases lay between the germline ends. The germline CDR1 and CDR2 sequences are MNHEY and SVGEGT. CDR3 length: 13 residues. DNA for the CDR3: TGTGCCAGCAGTTACTCCGGGGACGGCGAGCAGTACTTC. Residues: CASSYSGDGEQYF.

This clonotype was seen a few times. The chain links TRBV27 to TRBJ2-7, with a possible D match to TRBD2 (5 bases). CDR1 is MNHEY, CDR2 SMNVEV, per germline (reference sequence). V was trimmed by 4 bases and J by 5 bases, leaving 15 bases between them. The CDR3 runs to 14 residues. As DNA, the CDR3 is TGTGCCAGCAGTTCGGTCGGGCTAGCCGACGAGCAGTACTTC. Its protein is CASSSVGLADEQYF.

This clonotype has only a few counts. The rearrangement uses TRBV6-2 or TRBV6-3 and TRBJ2-7; D possibly corresponds to TRBD1 (6 bases). Germline V CDR1 and CDR2: MNHEY, SVGEGT. V was pared by 5 bases and J by 6 bases, with 17 bases between. The CDR3 is 14 residues long. Written as DNA, the CDR3 is TGTGCCAGCAGTCCGCCAGGGGCGCCTGGCGAGCAGTACTTC. It specifies CASSPPGAPGEQYF.

This clonotype was counted a few times. The CDR3 coding sequence is TGCGCCAGCAGCGGGGTGAGTGACGAGCAGTACTTC. This sequence encodes CASSGVSDEQYF. V usage is TRBV5-1 and J usage is TRBJ2-7; D is uncertain. Germline V gives CDR1 SGHRS, CDR2 YFSETQ. CDR3 length: 12 amino acids. Trimming took off 4 bases at V and 5 bases at J, with 10 bases between the two ends.

This clonotype was picked up a small number of times. J is TRBJ1-1 and V is TRBV4-3, with D hard to call. The CDR3 has 15 residues. In germline, CDR1 is LGHNA, CDR2 YSLEER. With 1 base removed from V and 0 bases from J, the gap between germline ends came to 9 bases. The CDR3 nucleotides are TGCGCCAGCAGCCAAGTCCCGGGCATGAACACTGAAGCTTTCTTT. Its translation: CASSQVPGMNTEAFF.

Only a few counts were recorded for this clonotype. The chain links TRBV20-1 to TRBJ2-3; 7 bases match TRBD1. Trimming removed 3 bases from V and 5 bases from J; junction bases left unmatched: 5. This CDR3 is 13 amino acids long. Germline CDR1 reads DFQATT; CDR2 reads SNEGSKA (reference sequence). The CDR3: CSASPDRVDTQYF. CDR3 DNA: TGCAGTGCTAGCCCCGACAGGGTAGATACGCAGTATTTT.

The gene calls are TRBV12-3 or TRBV12-4 and TRBJ2-7; 7 nucleotides line up with TRBD2. The length of the CDR3 is 14 residues. Trimming took 5 bases from V and 6 from J; bases not matched to a gene: 10. The CDR3 DNA reads as TGTGCCAGCAGTGACGGGGGAGGGCCTTCCGAGCAGTACTTC. Residues: CASSDGGGPSEQYF.